Shown below are 2 T cell receptor beta chains from a single sample sequenced in a study of cytomegalovirus exposure and HLA in healthy donors. PCR involved 60 Vbeta and 13 Jbeta primers. TCRdb's table, derived via immunoSEQ multiplex PCR, lists solely in-frame clones and lacks some. The sample shows approximately 150,000 clones, roughly 74% of them seen only once. Material for sequencing was PBMCs. Source of these receptors: a man between 18 and 29 years old in good health and CMV-seropositive.

The gene calls are TRBV14 and TRBJ2-1, with 7 nucleotides matching TRBD1. V was clipped by 4 bases and J by 3 bases; unmatched bases: 15. Germline CDR1 and CDR2: SGHDN and FVKESK. The CDR3 totals 18 residues. DNA of the CDR3: TGTGCCAGCAGCCCGGGAACCGGGACAGAGCTTCGCTACAATGAGCAGTTCTTC. Translated, it gives CASSPGTGTELRYNEQFF.

The J gene is TRBJ2-3, the V gene TRBV28, with 11 bases fitting TRBD2. This CDR3 region has 14 residues. The V segment lost 5 bases and the J segment 4 bases; nucleotides outside the gene matches: 2. Germline V gives CDR1 MDHEN, CDR2 SYDVKM. The CDR3 is CASSRLAGPDTQYF. DNA for the CDR3: TGTGCCAGCAGTCGACTAGCGGGGCCAGATACGCAGTATTTT.